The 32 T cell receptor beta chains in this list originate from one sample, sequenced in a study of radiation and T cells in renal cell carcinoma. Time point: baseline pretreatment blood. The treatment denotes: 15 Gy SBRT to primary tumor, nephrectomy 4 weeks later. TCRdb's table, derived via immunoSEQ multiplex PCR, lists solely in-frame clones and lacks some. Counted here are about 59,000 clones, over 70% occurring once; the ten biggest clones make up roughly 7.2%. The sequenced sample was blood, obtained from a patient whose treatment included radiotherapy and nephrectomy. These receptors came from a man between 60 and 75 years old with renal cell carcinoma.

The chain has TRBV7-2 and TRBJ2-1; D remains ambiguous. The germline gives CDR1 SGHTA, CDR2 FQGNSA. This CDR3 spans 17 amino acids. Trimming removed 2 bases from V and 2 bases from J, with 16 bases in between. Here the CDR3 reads CASSLKGTLGTYNEQFF. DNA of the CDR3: TGTGCCAGCAGCTTAAAGGGCACTTTAGGGACCTACAATGAGCAGTTCTTC.

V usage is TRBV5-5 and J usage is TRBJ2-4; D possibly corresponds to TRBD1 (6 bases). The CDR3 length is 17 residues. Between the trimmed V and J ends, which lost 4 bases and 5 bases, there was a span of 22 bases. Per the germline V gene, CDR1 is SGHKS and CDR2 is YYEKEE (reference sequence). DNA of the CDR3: TGTGCCAGCAGCCCCCTCAACAGGGAGATTTACCAAAACATTCAGTACTTC. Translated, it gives CASSPLNREIYQNIQYF.

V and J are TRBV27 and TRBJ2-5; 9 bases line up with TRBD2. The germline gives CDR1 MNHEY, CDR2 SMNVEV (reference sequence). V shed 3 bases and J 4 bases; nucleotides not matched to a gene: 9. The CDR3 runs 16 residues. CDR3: CASSLSPLAGLETQYF. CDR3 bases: TGTGCCAGCAGTTTGTCTCCGCTAGCGGGGTTAGAGACCCAGTACTTC.

This CDR3 is CASRWAGEGEQYV. The CDR3 region has the DNA TGCGCCAGCAGGTGGGCAGGGGAGGGCGAGCAGTACGTC. The J gene is TRBJ2-7, the V gene TRBV5-1; the D gene is possibly TRBD2 (7 bases). Germline lookup yields CDR1 SGHRS and CDR2 YFSETQ. V lost 5 bases and J 6 bases, leaving 15 bases between the germline ends. The CDR3 consists of 13 residues.

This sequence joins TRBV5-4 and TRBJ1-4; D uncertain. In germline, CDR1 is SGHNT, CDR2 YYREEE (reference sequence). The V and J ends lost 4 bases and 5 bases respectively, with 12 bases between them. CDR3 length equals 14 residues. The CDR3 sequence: CASSTMDDNEKLFF. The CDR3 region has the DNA TGTGCCAGCAGCACCATGGACGACAATGAAAAACTGTTTTTT.

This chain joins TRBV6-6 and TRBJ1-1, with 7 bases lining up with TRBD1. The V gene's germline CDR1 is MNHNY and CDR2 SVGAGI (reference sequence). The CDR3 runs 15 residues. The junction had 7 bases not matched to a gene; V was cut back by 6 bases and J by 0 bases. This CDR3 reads CASSRTGVMNTEAFF. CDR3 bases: TGTGCCAGCAGCCGGACAGGTGTAATGAACACTGAAGCTTTCTTT.

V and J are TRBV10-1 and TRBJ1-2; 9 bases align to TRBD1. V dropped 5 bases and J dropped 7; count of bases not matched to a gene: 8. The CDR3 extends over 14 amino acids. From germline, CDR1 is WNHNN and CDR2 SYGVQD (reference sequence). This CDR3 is CASSQDRGISGYTF. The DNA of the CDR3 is TGCGCCAGCAGTCAGGACAGGGGAATCTCTGGCTACACCTTC.

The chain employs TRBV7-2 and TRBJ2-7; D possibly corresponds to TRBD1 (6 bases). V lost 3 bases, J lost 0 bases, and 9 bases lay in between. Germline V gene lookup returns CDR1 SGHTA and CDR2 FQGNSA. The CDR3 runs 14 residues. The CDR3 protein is CASSFNRDSYEQYV. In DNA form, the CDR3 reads TGTGCCAGCAGCTTCAACAGGGACTCCTACGAGCAGTACGTC.

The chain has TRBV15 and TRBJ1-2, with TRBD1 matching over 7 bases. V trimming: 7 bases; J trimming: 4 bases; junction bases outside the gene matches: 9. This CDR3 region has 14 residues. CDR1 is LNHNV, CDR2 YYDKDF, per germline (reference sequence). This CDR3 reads CATNPDREPYGYTF. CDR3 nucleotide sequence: TGTGCCACCAACCCAGACAGGGAGCCCTATGGCTACACCTTC.

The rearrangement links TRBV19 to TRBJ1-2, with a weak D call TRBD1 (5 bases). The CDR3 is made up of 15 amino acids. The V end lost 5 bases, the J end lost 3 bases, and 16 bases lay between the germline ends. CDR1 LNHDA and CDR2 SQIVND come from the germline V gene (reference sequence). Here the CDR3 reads CASSEMWGRDYGYTF. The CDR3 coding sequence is TGTGCCAGTAGTGAAATGTGGGGACGGGACTATGGCTACACCTTC.

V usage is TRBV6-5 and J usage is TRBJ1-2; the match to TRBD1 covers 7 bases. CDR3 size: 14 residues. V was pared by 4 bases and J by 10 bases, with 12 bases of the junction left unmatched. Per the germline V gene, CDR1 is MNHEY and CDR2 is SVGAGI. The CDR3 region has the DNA TGTGCCAGCAGTTCCACCCGGGACAGTTTCGACTACACCTTC. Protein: CASSSTRDSFDYTF.

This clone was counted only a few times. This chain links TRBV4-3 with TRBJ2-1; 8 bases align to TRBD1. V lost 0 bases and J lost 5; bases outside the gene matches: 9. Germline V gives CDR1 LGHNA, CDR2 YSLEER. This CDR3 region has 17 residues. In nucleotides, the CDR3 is TGCGCCAGCAGCCAAGATCCCGCGGGACAGGATAACAATGAGCAGTTCTTC. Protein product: CASSQDPAGQDNNEQFF.

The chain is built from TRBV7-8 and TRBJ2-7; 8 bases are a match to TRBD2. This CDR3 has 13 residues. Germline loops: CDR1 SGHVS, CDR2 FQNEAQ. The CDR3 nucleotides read TGTGCCAGCAGCCTAGCGGGCTCCTACGAGCAGTACGTC. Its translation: CASSLAGSYEQYV.

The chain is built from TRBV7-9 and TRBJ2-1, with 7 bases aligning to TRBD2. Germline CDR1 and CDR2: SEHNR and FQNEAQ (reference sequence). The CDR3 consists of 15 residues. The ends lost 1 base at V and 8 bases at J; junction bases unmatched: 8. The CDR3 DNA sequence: TGTGCCAGCAGCTTAGACGGGGGGTTAAGGGATGAGCAGTTCTTC. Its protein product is CASSLDGGLRDEQFF.

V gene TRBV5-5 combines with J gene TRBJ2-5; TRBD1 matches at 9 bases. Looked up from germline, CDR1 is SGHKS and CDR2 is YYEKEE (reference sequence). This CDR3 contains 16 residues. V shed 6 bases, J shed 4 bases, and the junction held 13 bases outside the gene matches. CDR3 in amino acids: CASTSGTGRRGETQYF. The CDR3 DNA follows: TGTGCCAGCACCTCCGGGACAGGGAGACGGGGAGAGACCCAGTACTTC. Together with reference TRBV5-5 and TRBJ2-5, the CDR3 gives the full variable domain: DAGVTQSPTHLIKTRGQQVTLRCSPISGHKSVSWYQQVLGQGPQFIFQYYEKEERGRGNFPDRFSARQFPNYSSELNVNALLLGDSALYLCASTSGTGRRGETQYFGPGTRLLVL.

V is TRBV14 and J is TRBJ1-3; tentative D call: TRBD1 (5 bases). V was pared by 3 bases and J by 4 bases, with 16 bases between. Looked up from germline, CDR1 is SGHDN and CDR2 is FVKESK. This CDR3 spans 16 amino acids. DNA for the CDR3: TGTGCCAGCAGCCATAACCTCGGGACCCTGGGAAACACCATATATTTT. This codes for CASSHNLGTLGNTIYF.

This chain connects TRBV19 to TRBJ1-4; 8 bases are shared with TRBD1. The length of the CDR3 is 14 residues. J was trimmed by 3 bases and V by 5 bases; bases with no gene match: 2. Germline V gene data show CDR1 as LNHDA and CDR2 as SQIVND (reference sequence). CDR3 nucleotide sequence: TGTGCCAGTAGTCGACAGGGGTCTAATGAAAAACTGTTTTTT. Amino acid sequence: CASSRQGSNEKLFF.

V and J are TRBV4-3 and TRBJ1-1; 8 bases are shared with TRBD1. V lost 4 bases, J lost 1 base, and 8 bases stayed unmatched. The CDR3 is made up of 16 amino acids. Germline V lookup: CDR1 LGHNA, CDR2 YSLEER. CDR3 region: CASSLDRGTGNTEAFF. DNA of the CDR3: TGCGCCAGCAGCCTCGACAGGGGTACGGGGAACACTGAAGCTTTCTTT.

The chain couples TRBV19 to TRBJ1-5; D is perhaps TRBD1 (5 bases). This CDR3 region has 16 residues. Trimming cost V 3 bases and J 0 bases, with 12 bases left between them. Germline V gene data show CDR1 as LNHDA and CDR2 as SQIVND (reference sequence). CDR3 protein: CASSIWEGDSNQPQHF. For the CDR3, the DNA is TGTGCCAGTAGTATTTGGGAAGGGGATAGCAATCAGCCCCAGCATTTT.

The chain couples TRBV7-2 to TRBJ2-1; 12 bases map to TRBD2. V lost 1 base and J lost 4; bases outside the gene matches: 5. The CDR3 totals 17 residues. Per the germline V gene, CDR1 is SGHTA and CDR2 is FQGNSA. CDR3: CASSLGPSGGGYNEQFF. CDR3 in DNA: TGTGCCAGCAGCTTAGGGCCTAGCGGGGGGGGTTACAATGAGCAGTTCTTC.

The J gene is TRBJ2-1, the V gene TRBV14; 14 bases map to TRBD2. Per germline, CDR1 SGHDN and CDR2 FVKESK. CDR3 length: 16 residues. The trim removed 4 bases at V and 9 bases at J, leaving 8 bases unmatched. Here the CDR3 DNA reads TGTGCCAGCAGCCCACCGGGACTAGCGGGAGTTATTGAGCAGTTCTTC. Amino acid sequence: CASSPPGLAGVIEQFF.

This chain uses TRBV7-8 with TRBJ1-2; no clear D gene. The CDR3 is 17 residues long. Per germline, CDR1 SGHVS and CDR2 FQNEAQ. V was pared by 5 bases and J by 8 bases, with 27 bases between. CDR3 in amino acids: CASSRAETMTVVEGYTF. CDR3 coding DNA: TGTGCCAGCAGCCGAGCCGAGACAATGACGGTCGTCGAGGGCTACACCTTC.

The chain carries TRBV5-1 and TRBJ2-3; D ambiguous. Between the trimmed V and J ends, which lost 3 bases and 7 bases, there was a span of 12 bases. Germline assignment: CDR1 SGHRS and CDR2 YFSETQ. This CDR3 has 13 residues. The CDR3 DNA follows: TGCGCCAGCAGCTCTACGACCTTCAATACGCAGTATTTT. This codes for CASSSTTFNTQYF.

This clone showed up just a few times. The CDR3 loop reads CAIGSGQAIAGELFF. The DNA for the CDR3 is TGTGCCATCGGTTCGGGACAGGCCATCGCGGGGGAGCTGTTTTTT. The V call is TRBV19, the J call TRBJ2-2, with 8 nucleotides matching TRBD1. The V gene's germline CDR1 is LNHDA and CDR2 SQIVND (reference sequence). CDR3 size: 15 residues. The V gene end was trimmed by 10 bases and the J gene end by 8 bases; junction bases not matched to a gene: 15.

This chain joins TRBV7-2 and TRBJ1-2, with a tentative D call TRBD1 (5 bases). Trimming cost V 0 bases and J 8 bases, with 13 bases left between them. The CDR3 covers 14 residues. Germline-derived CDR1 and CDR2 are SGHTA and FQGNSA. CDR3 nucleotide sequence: TGTGCCAGCAGCTTAGCGGGGGAATACGCCGGCTACACCTTC. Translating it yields CASSLAGEYAGYTF. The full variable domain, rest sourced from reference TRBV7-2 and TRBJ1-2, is GAGVSQSPSNKVTEKGKDVELRCDPISGHTALYWYRQSLGQGLEFLIYFQGNSAPDKSGLPSDRFSAERTGGSVSTLTIQRTQQEDSAVYLCASSLAGEYAGYTFGSGTRLTVV.

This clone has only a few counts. The CDR3: CASSSYRAKDNEQFF. In DNA form, the CDR3 reads TGTGCCAGCAGCTCATATCGGGCCAAGGACAATGAGCAGTTCTTC. The chain uses TRBV11-2 and TRBJ2-1; unclear D gene. The CDR3 covers 15 residues. V shed 4 bases and J shed 5 bases, with 15 bases lying between them. The germline V gene encodes CDR1 SGHAT and CDR2 FQNNGV. The entire variable domain, with the rest obtained from reference TRBV11-2 and TRBJ2-1, is as follows: EAGVAQSPRYKIIEKRQSVAFWCNPISGHATLYWYQQILGQGPKLLIQFQNNGVVDDSQLPKDRFSAERLKGVDSTLKIQPAKLEDSAVYLCASSSYRAKDNEQFFGPGTRLTVL.

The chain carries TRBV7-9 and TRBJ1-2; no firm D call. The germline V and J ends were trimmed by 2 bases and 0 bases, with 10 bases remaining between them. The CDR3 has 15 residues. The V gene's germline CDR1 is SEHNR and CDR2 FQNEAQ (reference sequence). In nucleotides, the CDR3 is TGTGCCAGCAGCTTAATTAGCAATCCTAACTATGGCTACACCTTC. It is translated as CASSLISNPNYGYTF. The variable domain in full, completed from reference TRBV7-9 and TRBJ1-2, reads DTGVSQNPRHKITKRGQNVTFRCDPISEHNRLYWYRQTLGQGPEFLTYFQNEAQLEKSRLLSDRFSAERPKGSFSTLEIQRTEQGDSAMYLCASSLISNPNYGYTFGSGTRLTVV.

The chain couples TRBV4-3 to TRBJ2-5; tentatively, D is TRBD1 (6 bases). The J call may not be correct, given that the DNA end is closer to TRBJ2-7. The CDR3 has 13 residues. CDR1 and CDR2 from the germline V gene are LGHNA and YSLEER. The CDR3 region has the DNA TGCGCCAGCAGCGAGGGGACATCCTACGAGCAGTACTTC. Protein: CASSEGTSYEQYF.

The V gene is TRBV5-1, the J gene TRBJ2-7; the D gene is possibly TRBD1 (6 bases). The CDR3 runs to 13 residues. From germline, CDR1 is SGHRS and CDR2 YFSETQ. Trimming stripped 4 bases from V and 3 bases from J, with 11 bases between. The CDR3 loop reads CASSLTGHYEQYV. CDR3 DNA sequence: TGCGCCAGCAGCCTGACAGGCCACTACGAGCAGTACGTC.

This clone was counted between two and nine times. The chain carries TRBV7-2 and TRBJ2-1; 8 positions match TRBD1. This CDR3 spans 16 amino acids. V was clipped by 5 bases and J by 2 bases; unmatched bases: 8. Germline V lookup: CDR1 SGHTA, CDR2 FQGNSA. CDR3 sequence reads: CASSPPDRVAYNEQFF. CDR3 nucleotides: TGTGCCAGCAGCCCCCCGGACAGGGTCGCCTACAATGAGCAGTTCTTC.

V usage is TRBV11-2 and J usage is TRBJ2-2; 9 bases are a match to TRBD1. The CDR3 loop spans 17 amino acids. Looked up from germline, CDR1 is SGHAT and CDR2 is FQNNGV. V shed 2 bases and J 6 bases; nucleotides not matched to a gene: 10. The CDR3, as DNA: TGTGCCAGCAGCTTAACAGGGGGCGTCGTTTCGGCCGGGGAGCTGTTTTTT. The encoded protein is CASSLTGGVVSAGELFF.

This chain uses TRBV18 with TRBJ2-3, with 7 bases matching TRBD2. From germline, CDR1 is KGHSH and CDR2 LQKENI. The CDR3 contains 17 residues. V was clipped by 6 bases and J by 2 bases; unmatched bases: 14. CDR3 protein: CASSQGWSSGNTDTQYF. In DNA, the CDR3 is TGTGCCAGCTCTCAGGGTTGGTCTAGCGGAAACACAGATACGCAGTATTTT.